This T cell receptor beta chain came from a study of blood T cell repertoires in COVID-19. Per the authors' pipeline: Reference gene primer amplification gave nucleated cell count estimates. TCRdb keeps only in-frame clones here, not all; method: immunoSEQ multiplex PCR. The DNA gave D and trimming, while V, J and clone size come from that table. The sample consists of fewer than 300,000 clones, more than 70% of them appearing once. V lost 1 base and J lost 8, with 13 bases in between. The CDR3 runs to 14 residues. From germline, CDR1 is SGHRS and CDR2 YFSETQ. Material: peripheral blood. V is TRBV5-1 and J is TRBJ2-1, with D possibly TRBD2 on 5 matching bases. This TCR came from a man at least 80 years old with acute or convalescent COVID-19. This chain's CDR3 is CASSLKVNGDEQFF. In DNA, the CDR3 is TGCGCCAGCAGCTTGAAGGTGAACGGGGATGAGCAGTTCTTC. The variable domain in full, completed from reference TRBV5-1 and TRBJ2-1, reads KAGVTQTPRYLIKTRGQQVTLSCSPISGHRSVSWYQQTPGQGLQFLFEYFSETQRNKGNFPGRFSGRQFSNSRSEMNVSTLELGDSALYLCASSLKVNGDEQFFGPGTRLTVL.